The rows below give T cell receptor beta chains drawn from one sample of a study of blood T cell repertoires in COVID-19. Data came from immunoSEQ multiplex PCR; TCRdb stores just in-frame clones and leaves some out. The profile covers 490,000 or so clones, with roughly nine tenths appearing a single time and 8% to 9.5% taken by the ten largest. Sequenced material: PBMCs or T cells enriched from blood (not recorded which). The source is a woman aged 60-75 years who had recovered from COVID-19. Both conserved end residues are part of each CDR3. The order of the fields is D gene, clone size, J gene, V gene, CDR3 DNA, CDR3 protein. D genes are given only for firm matches. Size tells how often a clone was seen (once, few, many) or the class of an expanded clone, and some rows leave it out.

>NA|NA|TRBJ1-2|TRBV9
TGTGCCAGCAGCCCCTACTTCGACCCGGGAATCTATGGCTACACCTTC
CASSPYFDPGIYGYTF
>NA|NA|TRBJ1-1|TRBV21-1
TGTGCCAGCAGGTCCAGGGAGGAGGACACTGAAGCTTTCTTT
CASRSREEDTEAFF
>NA|NA|TRBJ2-5|TRBV12-5
TGTGCTAGTGGTCTCAGGGGCACCTTCCAAGAGACCCAGTACTTC
CASGLRGTFQETQYF
>TRBD1|NA|TRBJ2-5|TRBV5-1
TGCGCCAGCAGCTTCGCAGGGGGCCCAGAGACCCAGTACTTC
CASSFAGGPETQYF
>TRBD1|NA|TRBJ2-1|TRBV5-1
TGCGCCAGCAGCCCGGACAGGTCCTACAATGAGCAGTTCTTC
CASSPDRSYNEQFF
>NA|NA|TRBJ1-5|TRBV19
TGTGCCAGTAGTATATGGGAGTACCATCAGCCCCAGCATTTT
CASSIWEYHQPQHF
>TRBD1|NA|TRBJ1-4|TRBV30
TGTGCCTGGAGTGTCCCGGGACAGGGGCGAGAAAAACTGTTTTTT
CAWSVPGQGREKLFF
>TRBD2|NA|TRBJ2-1|TRBV10-2
TGCGCCAGCAGTGTAGCGGGGAGCTCCTACAATGAGCAGTTCTTC
CASSVAGSSYNEQFF
>NA|NA|TRBJ1-1|TRBV5-5
TGTGCCAGCAGCTTGATGCAGGGGTTGAACACTGAAGCTTTCTTT
CASSLMQGLNTEAFF
>NA|NA|TRBJ2-7|TRBV27
TGTGCCACCCGTCAGGTGGGGGGGCCCCACGAGCAGTACTTC
CATRQVGGPHEQYF
>NA|NA|TRBJ1-2|TRBV28
TGTGCCAGCATCGACGGCCCCACCAGGGGCTACACCTTC
CASIDGPTRGYTF
>TRBD1|NA|TRBJ2-3|TRBV28
TGTGCCAGCACCTTCAGGGGGAGCACAGATACGCAGTATTTT
CASTFRGSTDTQYF
>NA|NA|TRBJ2-2|TRBV12-3/TRBV12-4
TGTGCCAGCGGTCGGGGCACCGGGGAGCTGTTTTTT
CASGRGTGELFF
>NA|NA|TRBJ1-1|TRBV30
TGTGCCTGGAGTGTAGCGGGACGCGCGAACACTGAAGCTTTCTTT
CAWSVAGRANTEAFF
>TRBD2|NA|TRBJ2-1|TRBV2
TGTGCCAGCAGTGTTAGTCTAGCGGGGACCAATGAGCAGTTCTTC
CASSVSLAGTNEQFF
>NA|NA|TRBJ1-1|TRBV19
TGTGCCAGTAGTACCAAGGCGGGACTTTTGAACACTGAAGCTTTCTTT
CASSTKAGLLNTEAFF
>NA|once|TRBJ1-4|TRBV2
TGTGCCAGCAGTGTTCGAACTAATGAAAAACTGTTTTTT
CASSVRTNEKLFF
>NA|once|TRBJ1-1|TRBV2
TGTGCCAGCAGGGGGAACGGGGGGGTCACTGAAGCTTTCTTT
CASRGNGGVTEAFF
>NA|NA|TRBJ2-7|TRBV10-2
TGCGCCAGCAGTGAGAACGGAGAAACCTACGAGCAGTACTTC
CASSENGETYEQYF
>TRBD1|once|TRBJ2-1|TRBV6-5
TGTGCCAGCAGTCCGGACAGGTTGTCCCCGAATGAGCAGTTCTTC
CASSPDRLSPNEQFF
>TRBD1|NA|TRBJ1-2|TRBV27
TGTGCCAGCAGTCCCTTAACAGGGGGCGGTGGCTACACCTTC
CASSPLTGGGGYTF
>NA|NA|TRBJ1-2|TRBV5-5
TGTGCCAGCAGCTCCCACGGGGGGCAAGGCTACACCTTC
CASSSHGGQGYTF
>TRBD2|NA|TRBJ2-5|TRBV5-1
TGCGCCAGCAGCCTAGCGGGGGGGGAGGAGACCCAGTACTTC
CASSLAGGEETQYF
>TRBD1|NA|TRBJ1-3|TRBV6-1
TGTGCCAGCAGTGGCCCGACAGGGACCTCTGGAAACACCATATATTTT
CASSGPTGTSGNTIYF
>NA|NA|TRBJ1-6|TRBV2
TGTGCCAGCAGCCCCAGCCGTGTTCGGGGCTCCTATAATTCACCCCTCCACTTT
CASSPSRVRGSYNSPLHF
>NA|NA|TRBJ1-3|TRBV5-1
TGCGCCAGCAGCCTGCAGGGGCCCCCCGGAAACACCATATATTTT
CASSLQGPPGNTIYF
>NA|NA|TRBJ1-1|TRBV29-1
TGCAGCGGGACTGGAAAGACTGAAGCTTTCTTT
CSGTGKTEAFF
>TRBD1|few|TRBJ1-6|TRBV11-2
TGTGCCAGCAGCTTAAGGGACAGGGCTCACTCACAGGGGCCCCTCCACTTT
CASSLRDRAHSQGPLHF
>TRBD2|NA|TRBJ2-5|TRBV5-6
TGTGCCAGCAGCGGGACTAGGTTGTCGGAGACCCAGTACTTC
CASSGTRLSETQYF
>TRBD2|NA|TRBJ2-5|TRBV7-7
TGTGCCAGCAGCTCTATTACCGGGACTAGCGAAGAGACCCAGTACTTC
CASSSITGTSEETQYF
>TRBD2|NA|TRBJ2-1|TRBV25-1
TGTGCCAGCAGTGAATTGCGGGGGGCAAGCTCCTACAATGAGCAGTTCTTC
CASSELRGASSYNEQFF
>TRBD1|NA|TRBJ2-3|TRBV18
TGTGCCAGCTCCCGTTCGGACAGGGGCCTCACAGATACGCAGTATTTT
CASSRSDRGLTDTQYF
>TRBD1|NA|TRBJ2-7|TRBV5-5
TGTGCCAGCAGTCCCGATCCGGGACAGGTATCCTCCTACGAGCAGTACTTC
CASSPDPGQVSSYEQYF
>NA|NA|TRBJ1-5|TRBV10-3
TGTGCCACCAAGGGGGGGGTTAGCAATCAGCCCCAGCATTTT
CATKGGVSNQPQHF
>NA|NA|TRBJ2-2|TRBV3-1/TRBV3-2
TGTGCCAGCAGCCCAACGGTTAGGAGGGGGGGCTTGGGCACCGGGGAGCTGTTTTTT
CASSPTVRRGGLGTGELFF
>NA|NA|TRBJ2-3|TRBV19
TGTGCCAGTAGTATCTCTGTAGCCGGGGATACGCAGTATTTT
CASSISVAGDTQYF
>TRBD2|NA|TRBJ2-2|TRBV11-3
TGTGCCAGCAGCCACACGGGGGGTAGCGGGGAGCTGTTTTTT
CASSHTGGSGELFF
>NA|NA|TRBJ1-5|TRBV4-2
TGTGCCAGCAGCCAAGAGACAGGTTACGGCAATCAGCCCCAGCATTTT
CASSQETGYGNQPQHF
>TRBD1|NA|TRBJ2-4|TRBV24-1
TGTGCCACCAGTGACTCGACAGGGGGCGAGGACAAAAACATTCAGTACTTC
CATSDSTGGEDKNIQYF
>TRBD1|NA|TRBJ1-2|TRBV18
TGTGCCAGCTCCCAAGGGACAGAGTATGGCTACACCTTC
CASSQGTEYGYTF
>NA|NA|TRBJ1-6|TRBV6-2/TRBV6-3
TGTGCCAGCAGTTACTTCGGCGGAGAGGATTCACCCCTCCACTTT
CASSYFGGEDSPLHF
>NA|NA|TRBJ2-7|TRBV6-1
TGTGCCAGCAGTGAAGCGTTGGCCGGGTTCTCCTACGAGCAGTACTTC
CASSEALAGFSYEQYF
>TRBD2|once|TRBJ2-4|TRBV14
TGTGCCAGCAGCCAGGGGGGGTATGACATTCAGTACTTC
CASSQGGYDIQYF
>TRBD2|NA|TRBJ2-3|TRBV5-1
TGCGCCAGCTACCGTGGGGCTAGCGGGAGCACAGATACGCAGTATTTT
CASYRGASGSTDTQYF
>TRBD1|NA|TRBJ1-2|TRBV29-1
TGCAGCGCTCTCCGGGACAGCGCTAACTATGGCTACACCTTC
CSALRDSANYGYTF
>NA|NA|TRBJ2-2|TRBV2
TGTGCCACCAACTCTCAGGGGTACGACACCGGGGAGCTGTTTTTT
CATNSQGYDTGELFF
>NA|NA|TRBJ2-7|TRBV3-1/TRBV3-2
TGTGCCAGCAGCCAAGATACGTGGACAGATGGATCCTACGAGCAGTACTTC
CASSQDTWTDGSYEQYF
>TRBD1|NA|TRBJ2-2|TRBV18
TGTGCCAGCTCACCTCGGACAGGGGGCGCGACCGGGGAGCTGTTTTTT
CASSPRTGGATGELFF
>TRBD2|NA|TRBJ2-3|TRBV5-1
TGCGCCAGCAGCCTGGGGACTAGCCTTGGCACAGATACGCAGTATTTT
CASSLGTSLGTDTQYF
>NA|NA|TRBJ2-7|TRBV2
TGTGCCAGCATGAGGGGGGGGAGCTCCTACGAGCAGTACTTC
CASMRGGSSYEQYF
>NA|NA|TRBJ1-1|TRBV11-3
TGTGCCAGCAGCTTAGGTCTGGGGAGAGCTTTCTTT
CASSLGLGRAFF
>NA|few|TRBJ1-5|TRBV6-5
TGTGCCAGCAGTCCAGGGGTGAGCCAGCCCCAGCATTTT
CASSPGVSQPQHF
>NA|NA|TRBJ2-7|TRBV5-6
TGTGCCAGCAGCTTGGGGGGCTCTCTGGAGCAGTACTTC
CASSLGGSLEQYF
>NA|NA|TRBJ1-6|TRBV30
TGTGCCTGGAGTACGGAGCAGGGAGGCTCACCCCTCCACTTT
CAWSTEQGGSPLHF
>NA|NA|TRBJ2-7|TRBV30
TGTGCCTGGGGGGGGTCCTACGAGCAGTACTTC
CAWGGSYEQYF
>TRBD1|NA|TRBJ1-5|TRBV4-1
TGCGCCAGCCCTGGACAGGGGAATCAGCCCCAGCATTTT
CASPGQGNQPQHF
>NA|NA|TRBJ2-2|TRBV9
TGTGCCAGCAGCGTAGTAGGGGTCACCGGGGAGCTGTTTTTT
CASSVVGVTGELFF
>NA|NA|TRBJ2-2|TRBV11-3
TGTGCCAGCAGCTTAGGACTCTCACCTAACACCGGGGAGCTGTTTTTT
CASSLGLSPNTGELFF
>NA|NA|TRBJ2-3|TRBV19
TGTGCCACCAGAAGGGGTAGCACAGATACGCAGTATTTT
CATRRGSTDTQYF
>NA|NA|TRBJ2-2|TRBV28
TGTGCCAGCAGTTTGGGGGGCGGGGAGCTGTTTTTT
CASSLGGGELFF